This is a list of T cell receptor beta chains from one sample in a study of T cells in Graves' hyperthyroidism and ophthalmopathy. TCRdb re-analysed the multiplex PCR reads in MiXCR, keeping a single row per CDR3 protein. Of around 340,000 distinct CDR3 sequences listed, over 15% are singletons. The sample consisted of blood. The receptors here all came from a woman in her fifties or sixties with Graves' hyperthyroidism. The CDR3 runs from the conserved cysteine through the conserved F or W. Fields, in order: V gene, D gene, clone size, J gene, CDR3 protein, CDR3 DNA. D genes are given only for firm matches. Size is stated for part of the rows, as once, few or many counts, or as a class when the clone is expanded.

>TRBV12-3/TRBV12-4|-|few|TRBJ1-6
CASRWTDSPLHF
TGTGCCAGCAGATGGACGGATTCACCCCTCCACTTT
>TRBV5-1|TRBD1|-|TRBJ2-5
CASSLTTGGSETQYF
TGCGCCAGCAGCCTAACCACAGGGGGCTCAGAGACCCAGTACTTC
>TRBV29-1|TRBD1|few|TRBJ1-2
CSVERGTGAGGYTF
TGCAGCGTTGAGCGTGGGACAGGAGCCGGTGGCTACACCTTC
>TRBV20-1|-|many|TRBJ2-7
CSARDRWAYEQYF
TGCAGTGCTAGAGATCGGTGGGCGTACGAGCAGTACTTC
>TRBV10-2|-|-|TRBJ2-3
CASSEDLATHTQYF
TGTGCCAGCAGTGAAGACCTAGCGACGCATACGCAGTATTTT
>TRBV11-2|TRBD1|many|TRBJ2-7
CASSRQGASYEQYF
TGTGCCAGCAGTCGACAGGGCGCATCCTACGAGCAGTACTTC
>TRBV13|TRBD1|-|TRBJ2-7
CASSLRGTGHYEQYF
TGTGCCAGCAGCTTGAGGGGGACAGGGCACTACGAGCAGTACTTC
>TRBV28|TRBD1|-|TRBJ1-2
CASSRRGRWGYTF
TGTGCCAGCAGTCGGAGGGGGCGGTGGGGCTACACCTTC
>TRBV10-3|-|-|TRBJ2-3
CAILADTQYF
TGTGCCATCCTCGCAGATACGCAGTATTTT
>TRBV20-1|TRBD2|many|TRBJ2-3
CSARLAGWGDTQYF
TGCAGTGCTAGACTAGCGGGGTGGGGAGATACGCAGTATTTT
>TRBV12-3/TRBV12-4|-|many|TRBJ2-1
CASSKQGHNEQFF
TGTGCCAGCAGTAAACAGGGCCACAATGAGCAGTTCTTC
>TRBV6-5|-|few|TRBJ1-1
CASSYSGENTEAFF
TGTGCCAGCAGTTACTCCGGGGAGAACACTGAAGCTTTCTTT
>TRBV10-2|-|-|TRBJ1-5
CASSEQGSQQPQHF
TGCGCCAGCAGTGAGCAGGGAAGCCAACAGCCCCAGCATTTT
>TRBV5-1|TRBD1|-|TRBJ2-6
CASSLGQVSGANVLTF
TGCGCCAGCAGCTTAGGACAGGTCTCTGGGGCCAACGTCCTGACTTTC
>TRBV10-3|TRBD2|-|TRBJ2-1
CAISTSGGSNEQFF
TGTGCCATCAGTACTAGCGGAGGAAGCAATGAGCAGTTCTTC
>TRBV6-1|TRBD1|-|TRBJ1-1
CASSEAGTGSSGAAFF
TGTGCCAGCAGTGAAGCCGGGACAGGAAGCTCGGGGGCGGCTTTCTTT
>TRBV27|-|-|TRBJ1-2
CASSGAGLTGLYGYTF
TGTGCCAGCAGTGGGGCTGGACTAACGGGCCTCTATGGCTACACCTTC
>TRBV13|TRBD2|many|TRBJ2-5
CASSLEGRLATLQETQYF
TGTGCCAGCAGCTTAGAGGGAAGACTAGCGACGCTCCAAGAGACCCAGTACTTC
>TRBV24-1|-|-|TRBJ2-5
CATRDHGTGKETQYF
TGTGCCACCAGGGACCACGGGACGGGCAAAGAGACCCAGTACTTC
>TRBV5-1|-|-|TRBJ2-6
CASSLEQTGANVLTF
TGCGCCAGCAGCTTGGAACAAACCGGGGCCAACGTCCTGACTTTC
>TRBV7-9|TRBD2|many|TRBJ2-3
CASSPRTSAGMGTDTQYF
TGTGCCAGCAGCCCGAGAACTAGCGCGGGAATGGGGACAGATACGCAGTATTTT
>TRBV6-1|-|few|TRBJ1-5
CASIQEPLYRSNQPQHF
TGTGCCAGCATCCAGGAACCCCTATATCGCAGCAATCAGCCCCAGCATTTT
>TRBV27|-|-|TRBJ2-6
CASSRGRTSSGANVLTF
TGTGCCAGCAGCCGCGGAAGGACGAGTTCGGGGGCCAACGTCTTGACTTTC
>TRBV7-9|-|-|TRBJ2-5
CASSVGPSYETQYF
TGTGCCAGCAGCGTAGGGCCGAGCTACGAGACCCAGTACTTC
>TRBV7-9|-|-|TRBJ2-2
CASSLDPRRGRNTGELFF
TGTGCCAGCAGCTTAGATCCCAGGAGGGGGAGAAACACCGGGGAGCTGTTTTTT
>TRBV6-6|-|many|TRBJ2-1
CASSYSNTYNEQFF
TGTGCCAGCAGTTACTCGAACACGTACAATGAGCAGTTCTTC
>TRBV2|TRBD2|-|TRBJ2-1
CASSPSGPGGEQFF
TGTGCCAGCAGCCCCTCGGGCCCGGGAGGTGAGCAGTTCTTC
>TRBV5-4|TRBD2|-|TRBJ2-1
CASRGGLAGSSYNEQFF
TGTGCCAGCAGGGGCGGACTAGCGGGAAGCTCCTACAATGAGCAGTTCTTC
>TRBV12-5|TRBD1|few|TRBJ1-2
CASGAGTGNSYGYTF
TGTGCTAGTGGGGCCGGGACAGGGAACTCCTATGGCTACACCTTC
>TRBV5-1|-|many|TRBJ2-7
CASSVDMPAYEQYF
TGCGCCAGCAGCGTCGACATGCCCGCCTACGAGCAGTACTTC
>TRBV6-1|-|-|TRBJ1-6
CASEMGNSSPLHF
TGTGCCAGCGAGATGGGAAATAGTTCACCCCTCCACTTT
>TRBV5-6|-|-|TRBJ2-3
CASSLEVDSTDTQYF
TGTGCCAGCAGCTTGGAGGTGGACAGCACAGATACGCAGTATTTT
>TRBV24-1|TRBD2|-|TRBJ2-1
CATSVPGRANEQFF
TGTGCCACCAGTGTTCCAGGGAGGGCTAATGAGCAGTTCTTC
>TRBV3-1|TRBD2|-|TRBJ2-5
CASSRRTSGGLEETQYF
TGCGCCAGCAGCCGCCGGACTAGCGGGGGCCTGGAAGAGACCCAGTACTTC
>TRBV7-9|-|once|TRBJ1-1
CANSLGSGDDGTEAFF
TGTGCCAACAGCTTAGGTTCCGGGGATGATGGCACTGAAGCTTTCTTT
>TRBV20-1|-|few|TRBJ1-5
CSARDGGAGSNQPQHF
TGCAGTGCTAGAGATGGGGGGGCCGGGAGCAATCAGCCCCAGCATTTT
>TRBV14|-|many|TRBJ1-1
CASSQGPRAFF
TGTGCCAGCAGCCAGGGACCGCGAGCTTTCTTT
>TRBV7-8|-|many|TRBJ1-1
CASSLRQAVEAFF
TGTGCCAGCAGCTTAAGGCAGGCCGTTGAAGCTTTCTTT
>TRBV5-8|-|-|TRBJ1-5
CASSLMGSSNQPQHF
TGTGCCAGCAGCTTGATGGGTTCTAGCAATCAGCCCCAGCATTTT
>TRBV12-3/TRBV12-4|TRBD1|many|TRBJ2-5
CASSGLGTGGTQYF
TGTGCCAGCAGCGGACTCGGGACAGGGGGGACCCAGTACTTC
>TRBV2|-|many|TRBJ1-4
CASSAQAATNEKLFF
TGTGCCAGCAGTGCCCAGGCTGCAACTAATGAAAAACTGTTTTTT
>TRBV10-3|-|many|TRBJ1-1
CAISDEAAGENTEAFF
TGTGCCATCAGTGATGAGGCGGCAGGGGAGAACACTGAAGCTTTCTTT
>TRBV7-2|-|many|TRBJ1-6
CASSLFPGRNNSPLHF
TGTGCCAGCAGCTTATTCCCGGGACGGAATAATTCACCCCTCCACTTT
>TRBV14|-|few|TRBJ2-1
CASSQDWSGNWNEQFF
TGTGCCAGCAGCCAAGACTGGTCAGGGAATTGGAATGAGCAGTTCTTC
>TRBV7-2|TRBD1|few|TRBJ1-2
CASSFGVGQGYTF
TGTGCCAGCAGCTTTGGGGTGGGACAGGGCTACACCTTC
>TRBV7-9|TRBD2|many|TRBJ2-7
CASSSGSGSAEQYF
TGTGCCAGCAGCTCAGGAAGCGGGAGCGCCGAGCAGTACTTC